Included here is one T cell receptor beta chain sequence, with context. What it recognizes is unknown. The sample comes from a study of CD8 T cells in Susac syndrome. Whole-study findings and limits: TCR sequencing and HLA analysis covered a relatively small number of individuals.

RNA amounts of about 0.5 to 1 ug underwent reverse transcription with random hexamers. Coverage of TCR beta CDR3 amplification by immunoSEQ multiplex PCR extended to 54 Vbeta and 13 Jbeta. In TCRdb, the immunoSEQ multiplex PCR reads were re-called with MiXCR into one record per CDR3 protein. The sample carries approximately 230,000 distinct CDR3 sequences, about 93% recorded once. Trimming took 0 bases from V and 4 from J, leaving 13 bases between them. From germline, CDR1 is SGHNT and CDR2 YYREEE (reference sequence). The CDR3 extends over 15 amino acids. The authors negatively isolated CD8+ and CD4+ T cells and FACS-enriched TEMRA cells.

The sequenced sample was CD4+ T cells from PBMCs. The chain is built from TRBV5-4 and TRBJ1-1, with no clear D. The TCR comes from a human donor with multiple sclerosis. The CDR3 loop reads CASSLAMRSRTEAFF. CDR3 in DNA: TGTGCCAGCAGCTTGGCCATGAGGTCCCGCACTGAAGCTTTCTTT.